The present T cell receptor (beta chain) was sequenced within a study of identical twins. TCRdb re-analysed the 5' RACE reads in MiXCR, keeping a single row per CDR3 protein. The data hold 600,000 to 850,000 distinct CDR3 sequences, with around a sixth observed a single time. Per the germline V gene, CDR1 is DFQATT and CDR2 is SNEGSKA (reference sequence). The CDR3 has 12 amino acids. V shed 8 bases, J shed 0 bases, and the junction held 2 bases outside the gene matches. These same records also appear under a second study, on T cells expressing NK-cell markers. That work states: Alpha-beta TCR T cells were the sole sorting target in several experiments, owing to an anti-gamma-delta TCR antibody. Six donors had dominant NKG2C+ clonotypes that comprised about 1.0-7.0% of their CD8+ T cells.

The origin of this receptor is a woman aged 18-29 years in good health. The specimen sequenced was PBMCs. This chain links TRBV20-1 with TRBJ2-3; 7 nucleotides line up with TRBD2. Written as DNA, the CDR3 is TGCAGTCGCGGGGGTAGCACAGATACGCAGTATTTT. This translates into CSRGGSTDTQYF.